One sample yielded the 26 T cell receptor beta chains listed below, sequenced in a study of tumor-infiltrating lymphocytes in primary liver carcinoma. From approximately 0.5 ug of total RNA, TCR beta-specific cDNA was reverse-transcribed using a constant-region primer. ARM-PCR, slightly modified, supplied the TCR beta libraries through three nested multiplex PCR rounds. Primers for the first two PCR rounds were TRBV1-TRBV30 forward primers and a C-beta reverse primer (around 10 cycles per round). TCRdb recomputed calls from the multiplex PCR reads with MiXCR, one row per CDR3 protein. The sample has over 250,000 distinct CDR3 sequences, roughly 60% seen once; the top ten hold around 15%. Unsorted whole blood served as the source of blood RNA, and germline DNA was extracted as well. The sequenced material came from peripheral blood. Source of these receptors: a woman in her twenties or thirties with primary liver carcinoma and hepatitis B virus infection.

About this clonotype itself: An end of the junction does not agree with germline; a read error may underlie this. The chain couples TRBV11-3 to TRBJ2-7; 7 bases agree with TRBD1. This CDR3 has 14 residues. The V gene's germline CDR1 is SGHNT and CDR2 YENEEA. CDR3 sequence reads: CANSFRDSTYEQYF. The CDR3 DNA sequence: TGCGCCAACAGCTTCAGGGACAGCACCTACGAGCAGTACTTC.

This clonotype was picked up many times. An end of the junction does not agree with germline; a read error may underlie this. The chain combines TRBV6-2 or TRBV6-3 with TRBJ2-1; 11 bases line up with TRBD2. Germline CDR1 and CDR2: MNHEY and SVGEGT. CDR3 length equals 11 residues. CDR3 residues: CASRSSSGRSF. The DNA for the CDR3 is TGTGCCAGCAGGTCCTCTAGCGGGAGGTCCTTC.

This clonotype was picked up a small number of times. The V gene is TRBV12-3 or TRBV12-4, the J gene TRBJ2-6; a possible D gene is TRBD2 (5 bases). V was pared by 4 bases and J by 4 bases, with 8 bases between. The CDR3 is made up of 14 amino acids. This CDR3 reads CASSWRPGANVLTF. CDR3 bases: TGTGCCAGCAGTTGGAGGCCAGGGGCCAACGTCCTGACTTTC.

This clonotype was detected only once. Germline is not matched at one junction end, which may reflect a read error. The chain recombines TRBV7-9 with TRBJ1-1; 9 bases are a match to TRBD1. Germline CDR1 is SEHNR and CDR2 is FQNEAQ (reference sequence). CDR3 length equals 15 residues. CDR3 sequence reads: CAGSLALDRGFGAFF. The DNA of the CDR3 is TGTGCCGGCAGCTTAGCTCTGGACAGGGGTTTTGGAGCTTTCTTT.

With regard to this clonotype: Mismatch with germline at one junction end may stem from a read error. The DNA of the CDR3 is TGTGCCAGCAGTGAGGCGCTAGAGCGGGAGGGCCGTTGGTACGAGCAGTGCTTC. It specifies CASSEALEREGRWYEQCF. The chain links TRBV6-1 to TRBJ2-7; TRBD2 matches 10 bases. From germline, CDR1 is MNHNS and CDR2 SASEGT. The length of the CDR3 is 18 residues.

About this clonotype itself: Possible read error: a much larger clone is one base away. The chain uses TRBV11-2 and TRBJ2-3; TRBD2 matches at 8 bases. The CDR3 extends over 14 amino acids. Germline V gives CDR1 SGHAT, CDR2 FQNNGV. CDR3 protein: CASGFGTRKGTQYF. For the CDR3, the DNA is TGTGCCAGCGGCTTCGGGACTAGGAAGGGTACGCAGTATTTT.

The chain combines TRBV28 with TRBJ1-1; 8 positions agree with TRBD1. Unmatched junction bases numbered 19, after V lost 4 bases and J lost 6 bases. Germline CDR1 reads MDHEN; CDR2 reads SYDVKM. CDR3 length equals 18 residues. The CDR3 loop is CASSWAGGATQTFPEAFF. For the CDR3, the DNA is TGTGCCAGCAGTTGGGCAGGGGGCGCTACCCAAACATTCCCTGAAGCTTTCTTT. Looking up the rest from reference TRBV28 and TRBJ1-1 gives the full variable domain: DVKVTQSSRYLVKRTGEKVFLECVQDMDHENMFWYRQDPGLGLRLIYFSYDVKMKEKGDIPEGYSVSREKKERFSLILESASTNQTSMYLCASSWAGGATQTFPEAFFGQGTRLTVV.

This clonotype was detected a few times. This may be a read error, as it is one base from a much larger clone. CDR3 DNA: TGTGCCAGCAGTTCAATCCGGGACGCAGCCTACGAGCAGTACTTC. As protein: CASSSIRDAAYEQYF. The rearrangement joins TRBV11-2 to TRBJ2-7; perhaps D is TRBD1 or TRBD2 (5 bases each). CDR3 size: 15 residues. CDR1 is SGHAT and CDR2 is FQNNGV in the germline V gene. V was cut by 6 bases and J by 2 bases, with 17 bases left in between.

This clonotype was seen at least ten times. CDR3 in DNA: TGCAGCGTTTCGGACAGGGGGAATCAGCCCCAGCATTTT. As protein: CSVSDRGNQPQHF. The gene calls are TRBV29-1 and TRBJ1-5, with 10 positions matching TRBD1. This CDR3 has 13 residues. Germline V gene sequence: CDR1 SQVTM, CDR2 ANQGSEA. Germline trimming cut 5 bases from V and 4 bases from J; bases unmatched to any gene: 2.

The V gene is TRBV6-6, the J gene TRBJ2-2; 10 nucleotides agree with TRBD2. V gave up 7 bases and J gave up 6 bases; unmatched junction bases: 5. Germline CDR1 is MNHNY and CDR2 is SVGAGI (reference sequence). The CDR3 length is 14 residues. CDR3 DNA: TGTGCCAGCACCAGGACTAGCGGCGCCGGGGAGCTGTTTTTT. This sequence encodes CASTRTSGAGELFF.

Regarding this clonotype: A much larger clone sits a single nucleotide away, making a read error possible. V and J are TRBV29-1 and TRBJ1-2, with 8 nucleotides matching TRBD1. The CDR3 extends over 13 amino acids. Germline-derived CDR1 and CDR2 are SQVTM and ANQGSEA. V lost 8 bases and J lost 1; bases outside the gene matches: 6. In DNA, the CDR3 is TGCAGCACCGGGACAGGACGTAACTATGGCTACACCTTC. Translated, it gives CSTGTGRNYGYTF.

This clonotype was observed many times. The rearrangement links TRBV6-2 or TRBV6-3 to TRBJ2-5, with D maybe TRBD2 (5 bases). CDR1 is MNHEY and CDR2 is SVGEGT in the germline V gene. V gave up 6 bases and J gave up 5 bases, with 16 bases separating them. The CDR3 runs to 14 residues. CDR3 sequence (DNA): TGTGCCAGCAGCCCCCGGACTTTGTCGGAGACCCAGTACTTC. Protein: CASSPRTLSETQYF.

With regard to this clonotype: It may be a read error: a sequence one base away is much more abundant. The final CDR3 position lacks the conserved phenylalanine or tryptophan, pointing to a likely read error. J is TRBJ1-2 and V is TRBV4-1; D may be TRBD1 (5 bases). Between the trimmed V and J ends, which lost 1 base and 2 bases, there was a span of 5 bases. This CDR3 contains 13 residues. Germline loops: CDR1 MGHRA, CDR2 YSYEKL. The DNA of the CDR3 is TGCGCCAGCAGCCAAGGACAGAACTATGGCTACACCTAC. Its translation: CASSQGQNYGYTY.

This clonotype was seen ten or more times. The chain recombines TRBV29-1 with TRBJ2-1; D unresolved. Trimming left V 5 bases short and J 10 bases short, with 18 bases between. This CDR3 spans 13 amino acids. The germline gives CDR1 SQVTM, CDR2 ANQGSEA. CDR3 residues: CSVTRLARGEQFF. For the CDR3, the DNA is TGCAGCGTTACACGCCTGGCGCGAGGAGAGCAGTTCTTC.

Details on this clonotype: The junction does not match germline at one end; this may be a read error. V usage is TRBV12-3 or TRBV12-4 and J usage is TRBJ1-5; D gene uncertain. The CDR3 covers 14 residues. The CDR3 DNA reads TGTGCCAGCAGTTTGGGCACGGGGAATCAGCCCCGGCATTTC. This gives the protein CASSLGTGNQPRHF.

This clonotype was seen a few times. The chain recombines TRBV29-1 with TRBJ2-6, with D possibly matching TRBD2 (6 bases). Germline loops: CDR1 SQVTM, CDR2 ANQGSEA. The V gene lost 5 bases and the J gene lost 3 bases, with 20 bases spanning the gap. The CDR3 has 17 amino acids. CDR3 sequence (DNA): TGCAGCGTTCGGGCGGTCCCGGGGGTAGGTGGGGCCAACGTCCTGACTTTC. It codes for CSVRAVPGVGGANVLTF.

This clonotype has a count of ten or more. This chain links TRBV6-5 with TRBJ2-1; D is possibly TRBD1 (5 bases). Trimming removed 8 bases at V and 3 bases at J, with 8 bases between. This CDR3 comprises 12 residues. The germline gives CDR1 MNHEY, CDR2 SVGAGI. The CDR3 nucleotides read TGTGCCAGCCAGGGTAACTACAATGAGCAGTTCTTC. The encoded protein is CASQGNYNEQFF.

This clonotype was observed at least ten times. The chain carries TRBV6-2 or TRBV6-3 and TRBJ2-5; TRBD1 aligns across 11 bases. The CDR3 runs to 15 residues. Per germline, CDR1 MNHEY and CDR2 SVGEGT. V gave up 8 bases and J gave up 2 bases; unmatched junction bases: 7. For the CDR3, the DNA is TGTGCCAGCCTGGGACAGGGGGGGAGACAAGAGACCCAGTACTTC. Translation: CASLGQGGRQETQYF.

On this clonotype: No conserved phenylalanine or tryptophan ends this CDR3, so it is likely a read error. The chain carries TRBV11-3 and TRBJ2-3; TRBD2 might be the D (6 bases). V shed 2 bases and J shed 2 bases, with 17 bases lying between them. Looked up from germline, CDR1 is SGHNT and CDR2 is YENEEA. The CDR3 has 17 amino acids. The CDR3: CASSLSLSRRDTDTQYS. The CDR3 DNA is TGTGCCAGCAGCTTATCTCTGTCCAGGCGGGACACAGATACGCAGTATTCT.

This clonotype occurred many times. The chain joins TRBV12-3 or TRBV12-4 to TRBJ1-2, with 7 bases matching TRBD1. The trim removed 6 bases at V and 4 bases at J, leaving 11 bases unmatched. The CDR3 covers 15 residues. In nucleotides, the CDR3 is TGTGCCAGCAGGTTAACCTCGACAGGGTCCTATGGCTACACCTTC. It codes for CASRLTSTGSYGYTF.

This clonotype was detected ten times or more. This chain uses TRBV4-2 with TRBJ2-7, with 8 bases lining up with TRBD2. The V and J ends lost 5 bases and 2 bases, in that order; junction bases with no gene match: 8. Germline assignment: CDR1 LGHNA and CDR2 YNFKEQ. The CDR3 consists of 15 residues. DNA of the CDR3: TGTGCCAGCAGCTGGGACGTTAGCGGGACCTACGAGCAGTACTTC. It encodes CASSWDVSGTYEQYF.

CDR3 sequence reads: CASRQTGAGTEAFF. CDR3 nucleotide sequence: TGTGCCAGCAGGCAAACAGGGGCTGGCACTGAAGCTTTCTTT. The V and J genes are TRBV12-3 or TRBV12-4 and TRBJ1-1; 7 bases fit TRBD1. The length of the CDR3 is 14 residues. After removal of 6 bases from V and 4 bases from J, the junction contained 8 bases not matched to a gene.

There are a few counts of this clonotype. The chain uses TRBV30 and TRBJ2-4, with TRBD2 identical over 12 bases. Germline V gene data show CDR1 as GTSNPN and CDR2 as SVGIG (reference sequence). With V trimmed by 2 bases and J by 7 bases, 6 bases remained unmatched. The CDR3 runs to 15 residues. The CDR3 nucleotides read TGTGCCTGGAGTCTAGCGGGAGGGCCTCGGAACATTCAGTACTTC. Its translation: CAWSLAGGPRNIQYF.

There are many counts of this clonotype. This chain links TRBV6-2 or TRBV6-3 with TRBJ2-1; tentatively, D is TRBD1 (5 bases). In germline, CDR1 is MNHEY, CDR2 SVGEGT. V lost 7 bases to trimming and J lost 0 bases, with 10 bases between them. CDR3 length equals 14 residues. The CDR3 DNA follows: TGTGCCAGCACCCAGGGCGGCTCCTACAATGAGCAGTTCTTC. This gives the protein CASTQGGSYNEQFF.

V and J are TRBV11-2 and TRBJ2-2; D gene ambiguous. V was clipped by 1 base and J by 6 bases, with 9 bases between them. Germline CDR1 and CDR2: SGHAT and FQNNGV. This CDR3 region has 14 residues. CDR3 region: CASSLALRPGELFF. CDR3 DNA: TGTGCCAGCAGCTTAGCGCTCCGCCCCGGGGAGCTGTTTTTT.

The chain recombines TRBV29-1 with TRBJ2-1; tentatively, D is TRBD2 (5 bases). V was trimmed by 8 bases and J by 7 bases, leaving 18 bases between them. The CDR3 extends over 13 amino acids. The germline gives CDR1 SQVTM, CDR2 ANQGSEA. CDR3 in amino acids: CSTTRDASNEQFF. The CDR3 nucleotides are TGCAGCACCACCCGGGATGCTTCGAATGAGCAGTTCTTC.